The 9 T cell receptor beta chains given below trace back to one sample, sequenced in a study of cytomegalovirus exposure and HLA in healthy donors. The study ran its PCR with 60 Vbeta and 13 Jbeta primers. TCRdb's copy holds only in-frame clones and misses some; the assay was immunoSEQ multiplex PCR. The sample records 200,000 or so clones, roughly 80% being singletons. Material: PBMCs. These receptors all stem from a girl between 2 and 10 years old in good health and CMV-seronegative.

This chain joins TRBV5-1 and TRBJ2-5; D remains unclear. From germline, CDR1 is SGHRS and CDR2 YFSETQ. V gave up 2 bases and J gave up 0 bases, with 5 bases separating them. This CDR3 contains 13 residues. In DNA form, the CDR3 reads TGCGCCAGCAGCTTCAGGTACCAAGAGACCCAGTACTTC. Translating gives CASSFRYQETQYF.

The chain uses TRBV6-1 and TRBJ1-2; maybe TRBD1 (6 bases). Germline CDR1 is MNHNS and CDR2 is SASEGT. The CDR3 is made up of 13 amino acids. V was clipped by 8 bases and J by 2 bases, with 12 bases between them. DNA of the CDR3: TGTGCCAGCGGGACAACGACCAACTATGGCTACACCTTC. It encodes CASGTTTNYGYTF.

The chain combines TRBV19 with TRBJ2-5; 9 bases are shared with TRBD2. The DNA end favors TRBJ2-7, so the J call may be wrong. The CDR3 is 14 amino acids. Germline V gene data show CDR1 as LNHDA and CDR2 as SQIVND (reference sequence). The CDR3 spells CASSIDLAGYEQYF. In nucleotides, the CDR3 is TGTGCCAGTAGTATAGATCTAGCGGGGTACGAGCAGTACTTC.

The chain recombines TRBV12-5 with TRBJ1-3; tentative D call: TRBD1 (6 bases). V dropped 2 bases and J dropped 0 bases, with 11 bases sitting between them. The CDR3 extends over 16 amino acids. Germline-derived CDR1 and CDR2 are LGHNT and FRNRAP. For the CDR3, the DNA is TGTGCTAGTGGTTTGTATACAGGGTTCTCTGGAAACACCATATATTTT. Protein product: CASGLYTGFSGNTIYF.

In this sample, this clone turned up a few times. The CDR3: CASSLTGVYGYTF. DNA for the CDR3: TGTGCCAGCAGCTTAACAGGCGTCTATGGCTACACCTTC. This sequence joins TRBV6-1 and TRBJ1-2, with D perhaps TRBD1 (5 bases). The V gene's germline CDR1 is MNHNS and CDR2 SASEGT. The CDR3 runs to 13 residues. V lost 6 bases and J lost 4, with 12 bases in between.

This rearrangement joins TRBV19 to TRBJ2-7, with a possible D match to TRBD1 (8 bases). Per germline, CDR1 LNHDA and CDR2 SQIVND (reference sequence). The V gene lost 2 bases and the J gene lost 2 bases, with 10 bases spanning the gap. The CDR3 is 14 residues long. CDR3 nucleotides: TGTGCCAGTAGTATAACAGGGGGGGCCTACGAGCAGTACTTC. Its protein product is CASSITGGAYEQYF. Drawing the rest from reference TRBV19 and TRBJ2-7, the complete variable domain is DGGITQSPKYLFRKEGQNVTLSCEQNLNHDAMYWYRQDPGQGLRLIYYSQIVNDFQKGDIAEGYSVSREKKESFPLTVTSAQKNPTAFYLCASSITGGAYEQYFGPGTRLTVT.

This sequence joins TRBV6-5 and TRBJ2-1; TRBD1 might be the D (6 bases). Germline CDR1 is MNHEY and CDR2 is SVGAGI. The CDR3 totals 15 residues. V was trimmed by 6 bases and J by 1 base, leaving 13 bases between them. The CDR3 DNA sequence: TGTGCCAGCAGCCGCGACAGGTTGTCCTACAATGAGCAGTTCTTC. Its protein product is CASSRDRLSYNEQFF.

The chain carries TRBV2 and TRBJ2-3; 11 bases agree with TRBD2. The CDR3 length is 14 residues. The ends lost 10 bases at V and 1 base at J; junction bases unmatched: 4. Germline V gives CDR1 SNHLY, CDR2 FYNNEI. The CDR3 region has the DNA TGTGCCACCAGGGGACTAGCGGGCACAGATACGCAGTATTTT. Amino acid sequence: CATRGLAGTDTQYF.

The rearrangement uses TRBV15 and TRBJ1-1, with TRBD1 matching over 8 bases. CDR1 and CDR2 from the germline V gene are LNHNV and YYDKDF (reference sequence). The CDR3 runs 15 residues. Losses at the gene ends were 3 bases for V and 4 bases for J; bases not matched to a gene: 7. The CDR3: CATSRFAGGTTEAFF. CDR3 DNA sequence: TGTGCCACCAGCAGGTTCGCAGGGGGCACCACTGAAGCTTTCTTT.